These T cell receptor beta chains were read from a single sample in a study of early T cells in non-severe SARS-CoV-2 infection. TCRdb recomputed calls from the 5' RACE reads with MiXCR, one row per CDR3 protein. The table records some 48,000 distinct CDR3 sequences, around 7.7% of them present only once. The sample comprised whole blood. The receptors were gathered from an adult who was a healthcare worker with PCR-confirmed SARS-CoV-2 infection or an uninfected control (not recorded which). The CDR3 runs from the conserved cysteine through the conserved F or W. A D gene is named only where the DNA matches it firmly. Some rows mark clone size as missing; the rest say once, few, many or name a class of expanded clone.

clone size	V gene	D gene	J gene	CDR3 DNA	CDR3 protein
-	TRBV28	-	TRBJ2-4	TGTGCCAGCAGTTTACAGTGGTCAAACATTCAGTACTTC	CASSLQWSNIQYF
-	TRBV7-2	-	TRBJ2-7	TGTGCCAGCAGCTTAAGGGGAGGCTCCTACGAGCAGTACTTC	CASSLRGGSYEQYF
many	TRBV11-2	TRBD1	TRBJ1-4	TGTGCCAGCAGCTACCGACAGGGGAGGCGAGCTAATGAAAAACTGTTTTTT	CASSYRQGRRANEKLFF
few	TRBV7-2	TRBD1	TRBJ1-1	TGTGCCAGCAGCTTATACGACAGGGGGCGGTCCACTGAAGCTTTCTTT	CASSLYDRGRSTEAFF
few	TRBV29-1	-	TRBJ2-1	TGCAGCCTCAGGGCCTCCTACAATGAGCAGTTCTTC	CSLRASYNEQFF
many	TRBV30	-	TRBJ2-1	TGTGCCTGGGGAGGGGAAACCTACAATGAGCAGTTCTTC	CAWGGETYNEQFF
many	TRBV20-1	-	TRBJ1-1	TGCAGTGCTAGTGGACTGCCGAACACTGAAGCTTTCTTT	CSASGLPNTEAFF
many	TRBV6-7	TRBD1	TRBJ2-5	TGTGCCAGCAGTTACTCGAGTGGGACAGGGGACCAAGAGACCCAGTACTTC	CASSYSSGTGDQETQYF
many	TRBV6-6	-	TRBJ1-2	TGTGCCAGCAGCCGCGAAACACAGGGAAGCTATGGCTACACCTTC	CASSRETQGSYGYTF
few	TRBV6-6	TRBD1	TRBJ2-7	TGTGCCAGCACCGGGACAGGGCTCTACGAGCAGTACTTC	CASTGTGLYEQYF
-	TRBV7-2	-	TRBJ1-2	TGTGCCAGCAGCCCCGGCGGGGGTACCTATTATGGCTACACCTTC	CASSPGGGTYYGYTF
many	TRBV12-3/TRBV12-4	-	TRBJ1-1	TGTGCCAGCATGATGGTCGAGAACACTGAAGCTTTCTTT	CASMMVENTEAFF
-	TRBV28	TRBD1	TRBJ2-5	TGTGCCAGCAGAATCGGACAGGGGAGCAAATATCAAGAGACCCAGTACTTC	CASRIGQGSKYQETQYF
many	TRBV27	TRBD1	TRBJ1-2	TGTGCCAGCAGCAATACAGGGGGCAGGGGCTACACCTTC	CASSNTGGRGYTF
few	TRBV27	-	TRBJ2-5	TGTGCCAGCAGTTTAAATGCAGGGGCGGTCCAAGAGACCCAGTACTTC	CASSLNAGAVQETQYF
many	TRBV9	TRBD1	TRBJ1-1	TGTGCCAGCAGCGTAGACCCGACAGGGGGCTTAACTGAAGCTTTCTTT	CASSVDPTGGLTEAFF
-	TRBV28	-	TRBJ1-6	TGTGCCAGCAGTTTATGGATAGACAGTAATAATTCACCCCTCCACTTT	CASSLWIDSNNSPLHF
few	TRBV12-3/TRBV12-4	-	TRBJ2-5	TGTGCCAGCAGCCTGACGGTGGGTCAAGAGACCCAGTACTTC	CASSLTVGQETQYF
many	TRBV20-1	TRBD1	TRBJ2-7	TGCAGTGCTAAACATGGGGGACAGGGGACGAACTACGAGCAGTACTTC	CSAKHGGQGTNYEQYF
-	TRBV6-2/TRBV6-3	-	TRBJ1-1	TGTGCCAGCAGTTACTCGCAACTAAACACTGAAGCTTTCTTT	CASSYSQLNTEAFF
-	TRBV12-3/TRBV12-4	-	TRBJ2-7	TGTGCCAGCAGTCCAAGGGGACAAGTCCGGTACTTC	CASSPRGQVRYF
few	TRBV7-2	-	TRBJ1-6	TGTGCCAGCAGCTTAGGGCAGGCGGATTCACCCCTCCACTTT	CASSLGQADSPLHF
few	TRBV10-3	-	TRBJ2-5	TGTGCCATCAGTGATAGGTGGGGAGGAGAGACCCAGTACTTC	CAISDRWGGETQYF
-	TRBV29-1	TRBD1	TRBJ2-7	TGCAGCGCCGAGTCGGACAGGCACGAGCAGTACTTC	CSAESDRHEQYF
-	TRBV7-8	-	TRBJ1-4	TGTGCCAGCAGCCCATACAGGGTAGTAAATGAAAAACTGTTTTTT	CASSPYRVVNEKLFF
-	TRBV28	-	TRBJ2-5	TGTGCCATCCTGGGGGGACAAGAGACCCAGTACTTC	CAILGGQETQYF
many	TRBV11-2	-	TRBJ2-7	TGTGCCAGCAGCTTACTCCCTCACTTGCTAGCCCCGAGCTCCTACGAGCAGTACTTC	CASSLLPHLLAPSSYEQYF
many	TRBV7-6	-	TRBJ1-3	TGTGCCAGCAGTTATGACAACTCTGGAAACACCATATATTTT	CASSYDNSGNTIYF
many	TRBV19	-	TRBJ2-1	TGTGCCAGTACATTCAGGAATGAGCAGTTCTTC	CASTFRNEQFF
-	TRBV2	TRBD1	TRBJ1-6	TGTGCCAGCAGGGACAGGGGGCTTAATTCACCCCTCCACTTT	CASRDRGLNSPLHF
few	TRBV5-4	-	TRBJ2-3	TGTGCCAGCAGCTCTAGACGAAACACAGATACGCAGTATTTT	CASSSRRNTDTQYF
few	TRBV5-5	-	TRBJ1-2	TGTGCCTCAGAGACAGGAGTTAGTGGCTACACCTTC	CASETGVSGYTF
-	TRBV7-9	TRBD1	TRBJ2-7	TGTGCCAGCAGCTTACCGGACAGGGTTACCTACGAGCAGTACTTC	CASSLPDRVTYEQYF
-	TRBV27	-	TRBJ2-5	TGTGCCAGCAGTTTAGGGCAGGTAGGAGAGACCCAGTACTTC	CASSLGQVGETQYF
once	TRBV7-8	TRBD2	TRBJ2-3	TGTGCCAGCAGCTTACCCCAGACTAGCGGGGACACAGATACGCAGTATTTT	CASSLPQTSGDTDTQYF
-	TRBV30	-	TRBJ2-1	TGTGCCTGGGAAGGGGCCAATGAGCAGTTCTTC	CAWEGANEQFF
many	TRBV10-2	-	TRBJ1-5	TGCGCCAGCAGTGAGTTCGGGAGTAATCAGCCCCAGCATTTT	CASSEFGSNQPQHF
many	TRBV14	-	TRBJ2-7	TGTGCCAGCAGCCAAGATTTAAGGGTCGACGAGCAGTACTTC	CASSQDLRVDEQYF
many	TRBV20-1	-	TRBJ1-1	TGCAGTGCTAGAGTTGGGGGCTGGGTCACTGAAGCTTTCTTT	CSARVGGWVTEAFF
many	TRBV28	-	TRBJ1-6	TGTGCCAGCCAGACAGTTTTTAATTCACCCCTCCACTTT	CASQTVFNSPLHF
many	TRBV12-3/TRBV12-4	-	TRBJ2-4	TGTGCCAGCAGTTTAGGTGGCCTCCTAGCCAAAAACATTCAGTACTTC	CASSLGGLLAKNIQYF
many	TRBV29-1	-	TRBJ2-1	TGCAGCGTTGGAGTCAGTTCCTACAATGAGCAGTTCTTC	CSVGVSSYNEQFF
many	TRBV29-1	-	TRBJ1-2	TGCAGCGTCGTGACTGACTATGGCTACACCTTC	CSVVTDYGYTF
few	TRBV20-1	-	TRBJ2-7	TGCAGTGCTTCCCTTCGGTTAGCGCTGTACGAGCAGTACTTC	CSASLRLALYEQYF
many	TRBV2	-	TRBJ2-2	TGTGCCAGCAGTGTCATTGGGAGGTCCGGGGAGCTGTTTTTT	CASSVIGRSGELFF
few	TRBV29-1	TRBD1	TRBJ2-2	TGCAGCGTAATACAGGGGTCGACCGGGGAGCTGTTTTTT	CSVIQGSTGELFF
-	TRBV5-4	TRBD1	TRBJ2-2	TGTGCCAGCAGTCGGGACAGGGCTAACGGGGAGCTGTTTTTT	CASSRDRANGELFF
many	TRBV28	-	TRBJ2-7	TGTGCCAGCAGTTCGTCCGTCCCCTACGAGCAGTACTTC	CASSSSVPYEQYF
many	TRBV29-1	-	TRBJ1-2	TGCAGCGTTGAAGTAGACAGGTTCAACTATGGCTACACCTTC	CSVEVDRFNYGYTF
many	TRBV9	-	TRBJ2-7	TGTGCCAGCAGCAGACAGGAAACCTACGAGCAGTACTTC	CASSRQETYEQYF
many	TRBV12-3/TRBV12-4	-	TRBJ1-4	TGTGCCAGCAGCTTCCGAGGTCCCACAAGGGAAAAACTGTTTTTT	CASSFRGPTREKLFF
many	TRBV2	-	TRBJ1-2	TGTGCCAGCAGTACCAGTACAGGGCGAAACTATGGCTACACCTTC	CASSTSTGRNYGYTF
few	TRBV5-4	TRBD1	TRBJ1-2	TGTGCCAGCAGCGGGGGACAGATCTATGGCTACACCTTC	CASSGGQIYGYTF
-	TRBV28	-	TRBJ2-3	TGTGCCAGCAGTTTATGGGAGGGTGGGGGTTTGGTTACGCAGTATTTT	CASSLWEGGGLVTQYF